Presented here are 2 T cell receptor beta chains from one specimen sequenced in a study of OX40 agonist ivuxolimab in advanced cancers. Data came from immunoSEQ multiplex PCR; TCRdb stores just in-frame clones and leaves some out. The sample records under 95,000 clones, roughly nine tenths being singletons. The material was CD4+ or CD8+ T cells sorted from blood, obtained in a trial of the OX40 agonist ivuxolimab. The receptors shown here come from an adult with an advanced solid tumor such as melanoma, head and neck, liver or kidney cancer.

The chain joins TRBV11-3 to TRBJ2-1; D not resolved. Per germline, CDR1 SGHNT and CDR2 YENEEA. The CDR3 spans 15 residues. Trimming pared 2 bases from V and 0 bases from J, leaving 8 bases between. The CDR3 sequence: CASSLRESSYNEQFF. In DNA, the CDR3 is TGTGCCAGCAGCTTACGCGAGAGCTCCTACAATGAGCAGTTCTTC.

This clone appeared once. The chain is built from TRBV10-2 and TRBJ2-2, with D perhaps matching TRBD1 (5 bases). V was cut by 4 bases and J by 4 bases, with 10 bases left in between. This CDR3 contains 14 residues. Germline-derived CDR1 and CDR2 are WSHSY and SAAADI. CDR3 amino acids: CASSAFRGTGELFF. Written as DNA, the CDR3 is TGCGCCAGCAGTGCGTTTAGGGGCACCGGGGAGCTGTTTTTT.